Below, 11 T cell receptor beta chains from the same sample are listed, as sequenced in a study of shared clonotypes between healthy human individuals. The method was immunoSEQ multiplex PCR; TCRdb's version includes in-frame clones alone and lacks a portion of them. The table lists hundreds of thousands of clones, around 96% of them singletons. Sample: memory CD8+ T cells sorted from blood. Subset denoted: CD45RO+ cells pooled with CCR7-negative TemRA cells. The origin of the receptors is a man younger than 45 in good health.

The chain joins TRBV6-5 to TRBJ2-3; TRBD1 might be the D (5 bases). CDR1 is MNHEY, CDR2 SVGAGI, per germline. The V end was cut by 5 bases, the J end by 2 bases, with 11 bases between. This CDR3 region has 14 residues. DNA of the CDR3: TGTGCCAGCAGTCCGGACACATACACAGATACGCAGTATTTT. This codes for CASSPDTYTDTQYF.

This clone was seen just once. V and J are TRBV5-6 and TRBJ2-5, with D possibly being TRBD1 (5 bases). CDR3 length: 13 residues. V was pared by 2 bases and J by 3 bases, with 8 bases between. Germline V gives CDR1 SGHDT, CDR2 YYEEEE. The CDR3 reads CASSFSREETQYF. CDR3 in DNA: TGTGCCAGCAGCTTTAGCAGGGAAGAGACCCAGTACTTC.

The chain uses TRBV27 and TRBJ2-2, with D hard to call. Trimming pared 6 bases from V and 4 bases from J, leaving 18 bases between. The CDR3 runs to 16 residues. CDR1 and CDR2 (germline): MNHEY, SMNVEV (reference sequence). The CDR3 sequence: CASSPLQGSGTGELFF. CDR3 nucleotides: TGTGCCAGCAGCCCCCTACAAGGGTCGGGCACCGGGGAGCTGTTTTTT.

The chain joins TRBV14 to TRBJ1-4; D is possibly TRBD1 (5 bases). Germline CDR1 is SGHDN and CDR2 is FVKESK. The ends were cut back, 3 bases at V and 0 bases at J, with 11 bases in the middle. The CDR3 totals 16 residues. The chain's CDR3 is CASSQQGIATNEKLFF. The CDR3 DNA reads TGTGCCAGCAGCCAGCAGGGTATTGCAACTAATGAAAAACTGTTTTTT.

This chain uses TRBV5-1 with TRBJ2-3; D not resolved. CDR1 is SGHRS and CDR2 is YFSETQ in the germline V gene. V dropped 4 bases and J dropped 6 bases, with 12 bases sitting between them. This CDR3 comprises 13 residues. CDR3 DNA sequence: TGCGCCAGCAGCCTTGATTGGCTTGATACGCAGTATTTT. Translating gives CASSLDWLDTQYF. Full variable domain (remainder filled in from reference TRBV5-1 and TRBJ2-3): KAGVTQTPRYLIKTRGQQVTLSCSPISGHRSVSWYQQTPGQGLQFLFEYFSETQRNKGNFPGRFSGRQFSNSRSEMNVSTLELGDSALYLCASSLDWLDTQYFGPGTRLTVL.

The chain links TRBV6-1 to TRBJ2-6, with a weak D call TRBD2 (6 bases). V lost 0 bases and J 2 bases, leaving 8 bases between the germline ends. The CDR3 consists of 16 residues. Germline values: CDR1 MNHNS, CDR2 SASEGT. CDR3 coding DNA: TGTGCCAGCAGTGAAGCGCGGGGCGCTGGGGCCAACGTCCTGACTTTC. Translation: CASSEARGAGANVLTF.

The rearrangement links TRBV11-2 to TRBJ2-4, with 7 bases fitting TRBD1. The CDR3 sequence is 14 residues long. J was trimmed by 6 bases and V by 3 bases; bases with no gene match: 5. Per germline, CDR1 SGHAT and CDR2 FQNNGV. The CDR3 DNA is TGTGCCAGCAGCTTTCACAGGGGCGGAAACATTCAGTACTTC. Residues: CASSFHRGGNIQYF. Drawing the rest from reference TRBV11-2 and TRBJ2-4, the complete variable domain is EAGVAQSPRYKIIEKRQSVAFWCNPISGHATLYWYQQILGQGPKLLIQFQNNGVVDDSQLPKDRFSAERLKGVDSTLKIQPAKLEDSAVYLCASSFHRGGNIQYFGAGTRLSVL.

The chain is built from TRBV5-6 and TRBJ2-5; TRBD1 agrees at 7 bases. The germline V gene encodes CDR1 SGHDT and CDR2 YYEEEE. The J segment lost 4 bases and the V segment lost 3 bases, leaving 12 bases of the junction unmatched. CDR3 length: 16 residues. In nucleotides, the CDR3 is TGTGCCAGCAGCTGGGTCCCCGGGACAGCAGGAGAGACCCAGTACTTC. Encoded protein: CASSWVPGTAGETQYF.

V is TRBV5-6 and J is TRBJ1-2; 7 nucleotides agree with TRBD1. The germline V gene has CDR1 SGHDT and CDR2 YYEEEE. The V and J ends lost 4 bases and 4 bases, in that order; junction bases with no gene match: 4. The CDR3 totals 13 residues. The CDR3 DNA follows: TGTGCCAGCAGCCCAGGGGGAGCCTATGGCTACACCTTC. Its translation is CASSPGGAYGYTF.

The chain carries TRBV28 and TRBJ1-1; D remains unclear. The length of the CDR3 is 15 residues. Trimming removed 5 bases at V and 3 bases at J, with 16 bases between. Per germline, CDR1 MDHEN and CDR2 SYDVKM. The CDR3 DNA reads TGTGCCAGCAGTCAGGATTTCGGCGGGTACACTGAAGCTTTCTTT. This codes for CASSQDFGGYTEAFF.

The rearrangement links TRBV5-1 to TRBJ1-1; 9 bases align to TRBD1. J lost 5 bases, V lost 4 bases, and 12 bases had no gene match. Germline V gene lookup returns CDR1 SGHRS and CDR2 YFSETQ. The CDR3 is 16 residues long. CDR3 DNA: TGCGCCAGCAGCACCGGGACAGGGAGGATGTGGACTGAAGCTTTCTTT. It encodes CASSTGTGRMWTEAFF.